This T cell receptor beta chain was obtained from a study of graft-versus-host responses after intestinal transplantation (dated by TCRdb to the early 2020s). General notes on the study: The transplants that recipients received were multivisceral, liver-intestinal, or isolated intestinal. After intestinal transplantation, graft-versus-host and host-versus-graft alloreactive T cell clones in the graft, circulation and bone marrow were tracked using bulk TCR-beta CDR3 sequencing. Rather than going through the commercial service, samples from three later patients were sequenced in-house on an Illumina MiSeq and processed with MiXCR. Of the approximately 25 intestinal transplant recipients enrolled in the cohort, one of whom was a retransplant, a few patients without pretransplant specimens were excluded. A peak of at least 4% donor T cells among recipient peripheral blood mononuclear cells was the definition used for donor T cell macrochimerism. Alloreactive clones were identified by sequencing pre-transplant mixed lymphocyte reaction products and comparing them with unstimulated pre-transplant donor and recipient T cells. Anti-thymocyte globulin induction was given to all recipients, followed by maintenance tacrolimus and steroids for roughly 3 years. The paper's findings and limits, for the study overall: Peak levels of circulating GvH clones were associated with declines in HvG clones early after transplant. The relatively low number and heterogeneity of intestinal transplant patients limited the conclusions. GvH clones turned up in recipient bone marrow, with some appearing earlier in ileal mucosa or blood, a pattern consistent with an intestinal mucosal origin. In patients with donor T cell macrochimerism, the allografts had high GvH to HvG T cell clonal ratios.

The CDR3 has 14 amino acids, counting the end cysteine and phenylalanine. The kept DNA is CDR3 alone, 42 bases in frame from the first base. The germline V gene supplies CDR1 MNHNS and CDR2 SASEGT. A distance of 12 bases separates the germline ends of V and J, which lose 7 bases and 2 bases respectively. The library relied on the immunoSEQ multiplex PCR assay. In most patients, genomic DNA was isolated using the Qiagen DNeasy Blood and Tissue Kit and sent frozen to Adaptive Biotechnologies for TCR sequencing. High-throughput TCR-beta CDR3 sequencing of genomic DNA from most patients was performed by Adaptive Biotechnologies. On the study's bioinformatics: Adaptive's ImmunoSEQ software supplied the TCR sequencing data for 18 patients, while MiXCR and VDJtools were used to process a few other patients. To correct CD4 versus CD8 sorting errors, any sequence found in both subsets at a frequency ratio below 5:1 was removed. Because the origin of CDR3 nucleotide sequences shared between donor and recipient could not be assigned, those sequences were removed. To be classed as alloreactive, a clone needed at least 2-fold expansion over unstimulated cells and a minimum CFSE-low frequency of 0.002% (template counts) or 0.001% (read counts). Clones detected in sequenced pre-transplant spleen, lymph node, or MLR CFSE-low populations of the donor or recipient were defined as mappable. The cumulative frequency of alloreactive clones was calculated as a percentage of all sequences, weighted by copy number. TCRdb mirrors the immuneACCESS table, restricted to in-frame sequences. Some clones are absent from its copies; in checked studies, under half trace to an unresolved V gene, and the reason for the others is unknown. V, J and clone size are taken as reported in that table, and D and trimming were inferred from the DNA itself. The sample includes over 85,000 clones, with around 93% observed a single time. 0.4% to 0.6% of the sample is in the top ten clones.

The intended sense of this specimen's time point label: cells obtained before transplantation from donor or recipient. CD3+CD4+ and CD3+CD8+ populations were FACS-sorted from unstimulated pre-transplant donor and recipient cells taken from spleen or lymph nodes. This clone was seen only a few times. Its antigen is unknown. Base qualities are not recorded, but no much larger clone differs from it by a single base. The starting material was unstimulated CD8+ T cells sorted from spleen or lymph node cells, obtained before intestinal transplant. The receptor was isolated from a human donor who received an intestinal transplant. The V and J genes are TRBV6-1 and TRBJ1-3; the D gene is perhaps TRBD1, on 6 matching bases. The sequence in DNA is TGTGCCAGCACTACAGGGAATACTGGAAACACCATATATTTT. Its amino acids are CASTTGNTGNTIYF.